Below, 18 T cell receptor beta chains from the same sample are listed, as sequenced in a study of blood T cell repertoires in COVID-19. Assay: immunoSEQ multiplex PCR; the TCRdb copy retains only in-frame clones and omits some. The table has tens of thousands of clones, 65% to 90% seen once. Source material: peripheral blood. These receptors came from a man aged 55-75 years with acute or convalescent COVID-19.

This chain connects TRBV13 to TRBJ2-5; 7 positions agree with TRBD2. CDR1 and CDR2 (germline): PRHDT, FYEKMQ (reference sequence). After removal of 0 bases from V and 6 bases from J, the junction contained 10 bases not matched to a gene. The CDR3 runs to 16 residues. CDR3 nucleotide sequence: TGTGCCAGCAGCTTAGGCCTAATAGGCGGGAGTCAGACCCAGTACTTC. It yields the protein CASSLGLIGGSQTQYF.

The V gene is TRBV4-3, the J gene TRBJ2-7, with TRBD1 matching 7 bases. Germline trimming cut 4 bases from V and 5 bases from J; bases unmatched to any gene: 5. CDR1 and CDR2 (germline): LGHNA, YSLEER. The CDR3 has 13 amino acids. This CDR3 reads CASSLTGAHEQYF. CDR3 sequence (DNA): TGCGCCAGCAGCCTAACAGGGGCCCACGAGCAGTACTTC.

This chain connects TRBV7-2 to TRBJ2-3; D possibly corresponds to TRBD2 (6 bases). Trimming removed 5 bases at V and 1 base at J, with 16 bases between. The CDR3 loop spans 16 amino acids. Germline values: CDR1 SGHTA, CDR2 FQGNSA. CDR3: CASSPLRGGGTDTQYF. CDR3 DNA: TGTGCCAGCAGCCCACTTCGGGGCGGGGGCACAGATACGCAGTATTTT.

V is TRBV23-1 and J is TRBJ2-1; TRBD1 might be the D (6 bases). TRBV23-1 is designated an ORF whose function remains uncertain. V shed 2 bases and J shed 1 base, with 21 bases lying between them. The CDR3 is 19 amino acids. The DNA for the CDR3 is TGCGCCAGCAGTCAACTACAGGGATTAGCAAGCGCGTCCTACAATGAGCAGTTCTTC. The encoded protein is CASSQLQGLASASYNEQFF.

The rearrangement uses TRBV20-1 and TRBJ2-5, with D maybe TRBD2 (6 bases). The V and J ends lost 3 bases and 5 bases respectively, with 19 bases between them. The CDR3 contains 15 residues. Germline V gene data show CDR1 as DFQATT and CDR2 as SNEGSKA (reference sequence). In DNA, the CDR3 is TGCAGTGCTAGTATAGTAGTGGAGGGGTGGGAGACCCAGTACTTC. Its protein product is CSASIVVEGWETQYF.

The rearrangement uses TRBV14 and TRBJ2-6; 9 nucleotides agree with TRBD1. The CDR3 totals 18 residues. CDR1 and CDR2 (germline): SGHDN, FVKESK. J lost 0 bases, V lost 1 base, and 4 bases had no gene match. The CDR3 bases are TGTGCCAGCAGCCAAGGGGGGACAGGGCTCTCTGGGGCCAACGTCCTGACTTTC. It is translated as CASSQGGTGLSGANVLTF.

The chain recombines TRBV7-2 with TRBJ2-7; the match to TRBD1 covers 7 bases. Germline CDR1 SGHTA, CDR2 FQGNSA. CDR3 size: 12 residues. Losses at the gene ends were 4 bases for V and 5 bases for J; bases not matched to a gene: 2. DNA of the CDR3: TGTGCCAGCAGCTCAACAGGGGACGAGCAGTACTTC. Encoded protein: CASSSTGDEQYF. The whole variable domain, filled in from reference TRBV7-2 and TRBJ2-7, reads GAGVSQSPSNKVTEKGKDVELRCDPISGHTALYWYRQSLGQGLEFLIYFQGNSAPDKSGLPSDRFSAERTGGSVSTLTIQRTQQEDSAVYLCASSSTGDEQYFGPGTRLTVT.

The CDR3 DNA reads TGCGCCAGCAGCCCAGCCTACGGGATTTACAATGAGCAGTTCTTC. Residues: CASSPAYGIYNEQFF. This chain connects TRBV5-1 to TRBJ2-1; TRBD2 might be the D (5 bases). Trimming removed 4 bases at V and 4 bases at J, with 15 bases between. From germline, CDR1 is SGHRS and CDR2 YFSETQ. This CDR3 has 15 residues.

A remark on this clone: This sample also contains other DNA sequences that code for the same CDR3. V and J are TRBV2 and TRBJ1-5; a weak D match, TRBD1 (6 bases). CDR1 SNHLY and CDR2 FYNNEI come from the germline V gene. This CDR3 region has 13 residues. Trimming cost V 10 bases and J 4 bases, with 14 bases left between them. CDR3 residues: CATRQGLNQPQHF. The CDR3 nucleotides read TGTGCCACCAGGCAGGGGCTTAATCAGCCCCAGCATTTT.

DNA of the CDR3: TGTGCCAGCAGCTTAGAGAGTACAGGGCGAAGTACGAAAGCTTTCTTT. It specifies CASSLESTGRSTKAFF. The chain uses TRBV7-9 and TRBJ1-1; weak D call: TRBD1 (6 bases). The CDR3 extends over 16 amino acids. Trimming took off 1 base at V and 9 bases at J, with 21 bases between the two ends. CDR1 is SEHNR, CDR2 FQNEAQ, per germline (reference sequence).

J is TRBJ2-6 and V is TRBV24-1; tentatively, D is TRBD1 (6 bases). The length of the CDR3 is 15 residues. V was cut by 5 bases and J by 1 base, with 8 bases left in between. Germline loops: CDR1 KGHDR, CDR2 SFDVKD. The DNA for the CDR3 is TGTGCCACCAGTGGAGGGACATCTGGGGCCAACGTCCTGACTTTC. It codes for CATSGGTSGANVLTF.

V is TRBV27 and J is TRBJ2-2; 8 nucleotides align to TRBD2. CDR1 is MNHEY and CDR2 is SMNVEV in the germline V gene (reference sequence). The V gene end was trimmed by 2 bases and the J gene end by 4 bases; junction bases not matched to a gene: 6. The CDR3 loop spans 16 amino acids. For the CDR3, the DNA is TGTGCCAGCAGTTTACTTCTAGCGGGCTCCACCGGGGAGCTGTTTTTT. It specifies CASSLLLAGSTGELFF.

The CDR3 loop is CASSRQSPNYGYTF. The CDR3 DNA sequence: TGTGCCAGCAGCCGACAGAGTCCTAACTATGGCTACACCTTC. The rearrangement uses TRBV2 and TRBJ1-2; a possible D gene is TRBD1 (5 bases). The CDR3 totals 14 residues. The V and J ends lost 6 bases and 0 bases respectively, with 11 bases between them. Germline lookup yields CDR1 SNHLY and CDR2 FYNNEI.

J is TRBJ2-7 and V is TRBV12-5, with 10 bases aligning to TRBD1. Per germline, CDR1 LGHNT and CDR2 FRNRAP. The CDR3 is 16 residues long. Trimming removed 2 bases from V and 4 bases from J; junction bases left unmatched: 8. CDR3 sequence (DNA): TGTGCTAGTGGTTTGCCACTAGGGACAGGGGTTTACGAGCAGTACTTC. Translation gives CASGLPLGTGVYEQYF.

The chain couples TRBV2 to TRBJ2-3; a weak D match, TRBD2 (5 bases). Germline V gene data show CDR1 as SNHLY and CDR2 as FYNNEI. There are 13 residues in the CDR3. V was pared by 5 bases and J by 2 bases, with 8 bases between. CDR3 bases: TGTGCCAGCAGTACCGGGAACACAGATACGCAGTATTTT. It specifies CASSTGNTDTQYF.

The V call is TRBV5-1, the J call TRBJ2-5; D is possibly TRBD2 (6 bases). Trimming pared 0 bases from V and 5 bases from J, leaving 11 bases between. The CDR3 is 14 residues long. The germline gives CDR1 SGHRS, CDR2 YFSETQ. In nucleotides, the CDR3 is TGCGCCAGCAGCTTGGGTAGGGGAGGTGAGACCCAGTACTTC. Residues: CASSLGRGGETQYF.

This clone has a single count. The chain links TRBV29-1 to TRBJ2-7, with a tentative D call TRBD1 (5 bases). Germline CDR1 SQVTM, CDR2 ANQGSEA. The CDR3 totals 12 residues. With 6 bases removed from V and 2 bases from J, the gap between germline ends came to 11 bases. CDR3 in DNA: TGCAGCGTGGGGCACAGACCCTACGAGCAGTACTTC. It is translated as CSVGHRPYEQYF.

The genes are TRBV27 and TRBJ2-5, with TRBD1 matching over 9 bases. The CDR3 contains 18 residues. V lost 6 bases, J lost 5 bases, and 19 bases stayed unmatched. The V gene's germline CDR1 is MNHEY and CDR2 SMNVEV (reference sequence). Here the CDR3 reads CASRKLRRSQGAFETQYF. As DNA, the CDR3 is TGTGCCAGCAGAAAACTCCGGAGGTCACAGGGGGCGTTTGAGACCCAGTACTTC.